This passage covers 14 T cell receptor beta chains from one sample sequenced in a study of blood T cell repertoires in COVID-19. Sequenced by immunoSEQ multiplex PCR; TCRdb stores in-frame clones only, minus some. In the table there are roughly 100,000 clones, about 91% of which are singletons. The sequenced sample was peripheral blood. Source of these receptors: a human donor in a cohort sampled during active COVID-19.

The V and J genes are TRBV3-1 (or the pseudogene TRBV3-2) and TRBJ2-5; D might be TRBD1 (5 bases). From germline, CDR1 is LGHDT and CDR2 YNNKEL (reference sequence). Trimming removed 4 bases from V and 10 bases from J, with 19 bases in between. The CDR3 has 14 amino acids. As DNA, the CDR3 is TGTGCCAGCAGCCCCCAGACAGTTGCCTCGGGCCAGTACTTC. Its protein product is CASSPQTVASGQYF.

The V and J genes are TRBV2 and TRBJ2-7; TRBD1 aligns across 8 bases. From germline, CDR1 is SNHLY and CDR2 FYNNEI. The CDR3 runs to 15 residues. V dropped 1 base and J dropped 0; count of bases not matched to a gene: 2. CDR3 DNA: TGTGCCAGCAGTGAAGGAGACAGGGGCTCCTACGAGCAGTACTTC. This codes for CASSEGDRGSYEQYF.

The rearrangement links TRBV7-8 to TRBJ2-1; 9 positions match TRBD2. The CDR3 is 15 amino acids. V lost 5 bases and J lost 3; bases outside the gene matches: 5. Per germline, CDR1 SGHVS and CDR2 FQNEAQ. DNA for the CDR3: TGTGCCAGCAGCAAGACTAGCGGAGTCTACAATGAGCAGTTCTTC. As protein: CASSKTSGVYNEQFF.

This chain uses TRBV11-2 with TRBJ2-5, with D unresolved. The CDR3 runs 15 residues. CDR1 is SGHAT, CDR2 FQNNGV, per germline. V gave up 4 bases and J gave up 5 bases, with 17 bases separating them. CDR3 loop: CASSSPDSSRETQYF. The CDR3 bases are TGTGCCAGCAGCTCCCCCGACTCCTCCCGGGAGACCCAGTACTTC.

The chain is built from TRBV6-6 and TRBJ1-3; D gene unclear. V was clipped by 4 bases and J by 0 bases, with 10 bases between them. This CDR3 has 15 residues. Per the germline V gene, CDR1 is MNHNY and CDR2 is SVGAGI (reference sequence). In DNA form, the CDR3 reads TGTGCCAGCAGTTCATCGAGTACCTCTGGAAACACCATATATTTT. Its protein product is CASSSSSTSGNTIYF.

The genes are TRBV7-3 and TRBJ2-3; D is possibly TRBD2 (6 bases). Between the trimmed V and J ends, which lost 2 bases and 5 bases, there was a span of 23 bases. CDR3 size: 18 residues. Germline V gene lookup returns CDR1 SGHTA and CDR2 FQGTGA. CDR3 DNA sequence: TGTGCCAGCAGCTTATCGGGGTCGGGAGCGGGCGGGCAAGATACGCAGTATTTT. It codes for CASSLSGSGAGGQDTQYF.

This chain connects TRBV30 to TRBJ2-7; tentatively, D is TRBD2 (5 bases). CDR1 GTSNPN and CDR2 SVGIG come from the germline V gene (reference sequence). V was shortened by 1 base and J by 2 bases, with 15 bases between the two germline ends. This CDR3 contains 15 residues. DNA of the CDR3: TGTGCCTGGAGTGCGGGGTCCGCCCCCACCTACGAGCAGTACTTC. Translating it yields CAWSAGSAPTYEQYF.

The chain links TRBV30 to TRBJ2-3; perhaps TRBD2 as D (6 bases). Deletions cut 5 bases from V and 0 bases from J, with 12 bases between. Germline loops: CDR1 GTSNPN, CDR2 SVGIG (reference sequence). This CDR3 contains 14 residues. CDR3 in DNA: TGTGCCTGGTGGGACTCCGCCAGCACAGATACGCAGTATTTT. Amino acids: CAWWDSASTDTQYF.

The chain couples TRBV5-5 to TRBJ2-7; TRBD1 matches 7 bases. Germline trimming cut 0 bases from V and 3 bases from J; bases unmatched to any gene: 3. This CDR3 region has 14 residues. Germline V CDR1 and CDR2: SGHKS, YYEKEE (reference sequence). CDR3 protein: CASSLAPGGYEQYF. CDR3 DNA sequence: TGTGCCAGCAGCTTGGCCCCAGGGGGCTACGAGCAGTACTTC.

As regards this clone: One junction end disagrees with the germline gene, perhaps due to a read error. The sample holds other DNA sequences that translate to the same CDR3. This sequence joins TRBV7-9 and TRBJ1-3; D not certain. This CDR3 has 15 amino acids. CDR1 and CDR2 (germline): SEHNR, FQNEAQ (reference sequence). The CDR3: CASSLASSSGNTIYF. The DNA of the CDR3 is TGTGCCAGCAGCCTAGCCTCCAGCTCTGGAAACACCATATATTTT.

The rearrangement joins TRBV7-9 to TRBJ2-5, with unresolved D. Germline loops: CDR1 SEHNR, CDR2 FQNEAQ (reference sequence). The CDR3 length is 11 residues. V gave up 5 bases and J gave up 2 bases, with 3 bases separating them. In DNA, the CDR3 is TGTGCCAGCAGCGTACAAGAGACCCAGTACTTC. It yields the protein CASSVQETQYF. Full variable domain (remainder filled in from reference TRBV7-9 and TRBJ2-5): DTGVSQNPRHKITKRGQNVTFRCDPISEHNRLYWYRQTLGQGPEFLTYFQNEAQLEKSRLLSDRFSAERPKGSFSTLEIQRTEQGDSAMYLCASSVQETQYFGPGTRLLVL.

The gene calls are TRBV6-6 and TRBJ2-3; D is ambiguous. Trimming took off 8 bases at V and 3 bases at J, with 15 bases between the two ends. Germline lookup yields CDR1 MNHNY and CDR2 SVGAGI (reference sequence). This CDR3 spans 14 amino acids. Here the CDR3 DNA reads TGTGCCAGCGAGGTAGGCCTACGGACAGATACGCAGTATTTT. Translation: CASEVGLRTDTQYF.

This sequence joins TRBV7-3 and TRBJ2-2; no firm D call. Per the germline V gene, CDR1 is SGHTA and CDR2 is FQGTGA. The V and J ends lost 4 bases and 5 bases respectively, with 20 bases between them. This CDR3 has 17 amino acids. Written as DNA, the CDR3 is TGTGCCAGCAGCTCCCCCCCTAGAGGCGCCGAAACCGGGGAGCTGTTTTTT. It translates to CASSSPPRGAETGELFF.

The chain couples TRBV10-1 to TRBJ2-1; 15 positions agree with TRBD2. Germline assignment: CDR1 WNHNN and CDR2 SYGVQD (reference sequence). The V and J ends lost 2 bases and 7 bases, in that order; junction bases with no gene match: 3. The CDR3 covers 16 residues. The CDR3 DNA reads TGCGCCAGCAGTGAGAGGACTAGCGGGAGGGGGAATGAGCAGTTCTTC. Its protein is CASSERTSGRGNEQFF.